This TCR beta chain is drawn from a study of radiotherapy plus CTLA-4 blockade in lung cancer. At the level of the study: Objective responses were seen in 15% to 20% of patients, disease control in 31%. General observations from the study: Tumor-origin TCR clones grew in blood after radiotherapy plus ipilimumab. The authors reported that early blood T cell clone dynamics, with interferon-beta, best predicted response.

On this clone: What it binds is unknown.

Profiling relied on immunoSEQ multiplex PCR, and the TCRdb table lists in-frame clones only, not all of them. The sample comprises about 73,000 clones, around nine tenths of which are singletons, and 40% rests with the top ten. V was shortened by 7 bases and J by 5 bases, with 15 bases between the two germline ends. Germline V gene data show CDR1 as SGHRS and CDR2 as YFSETQ. CDR3 size: 13 residues. This receptor was identified in a human donor with non-small cell lung cancer that progressed on radiotherapy plus ipilimumab. The input for sequencing was peripheral blood, taken from a patient treated with radiotherapy plus ipilimumab. This sequence joins TRBV5-1 and TRBJ2-5, with D possibly being TRBD1 or TRBD2 (5 bases each). CDR3 in DNA: TGCGCCAGCTCACGGGACGTTTTGGAGACCCAGTACTTC. Translated, it gives CASSRDVLETQYF.